Listed here are 8 T cell receptor beta chains from one sample, sequenced in a study of CD8 T cells in Susac syndrome. RNA was extracted with the RNeasy kit, and a quantity of about 0.45 to 1 ug was reverse transcribed using random hexamers. TCRdb analysed the immunoSEQ multiplex PCR reads with MiXCR anew, one entry per CDR3 protein. In the table there are under 200,000 distinct CDR3 sequences, 90% to 95% of which are singletons. Sequenced input: CD4+ T cells from PBMCs. Source of these receptors: a human donor with Susac syndrome.

The gene calls are TRBV12-3 or TRBV12-4 and TRBJ1-5; perhaps TRBD1 as D (5 bases). The ends were cut back, 1 base at V and 5 bases at J, with 12 bases in the middle. This CDR3 has 15 amino acids. The CDR3 loop reads CASSLGMKGYQPQHF. The CDR3 region has the DNA TGTGCCAGCAGTTTAGGGATGAAGGGGTATCAGCCCCAGCATTTT.

V usage is TRBV20-1 and J usage is TRBJ2-2; a possible D gene is TRBD1 (5 bases). Germline CDR1 is DFQATT and CDR2 is SNEGSKA (reference sequence). This CDR3 has 15 amino acids. Trimming removed 3 bases from V and 4 bases from J, with 15 bases in between. The CDR3 DNA is TGCAGTGCTAGGGTCCCGGACCAGGGCACCGGGGAGCTGTTTTTT. Its translation: CSARVPDQGTGELFF.

The chain combines TRBV7-9 with TRBJ2-1; 8 positions match TRBD1. Germline CDR1 reads SEHNR; CDR2 reads FQNEAQ (reference sequence). This CDR3 is built from 16 residues. Unmatched junction bases numbered 6, after V lost 5 bases and J lost 0 bases. The chain's CDR3 is CASSRQGRSSYNEQFF. The CDR3 region has the DNA TGTGCCAGCAGCCGACAGGGGCGAAGCTCCTACAATGAGCAGTTCTTC.

The chain has TRBV5-1 and TRBJ1-1; tentatively, D is TRBD1 (6 bases). Trimming removed 7 bases at V and 4 bases at J, with 17 bases between. CDR3 size: 14 residues. From germline, CDR1 is SGHRS and CDR2 YFSETQ. The CDR3 region has the DNA TGCGCCAGCTTGGAGACGGTAGGGGGCACTGAAGCTTTCTTT. Protein sequence: CASLETVGGTEAFF.

The chain couples TRBV7-2 to TRBJ2-5, with TRBD2 matching over 8 bases. Trimming removed 8 bases from V and 2 bases from J; junction bases left unmatched: 10. The CDR3 runs 15 residues. In germline, CDR1 is SGHTA, CDR2 FQGNSA. CDR3 region: CASSREAGEQETQYF. For the CDR3, the DNA is TGTGCCAGCTCGAGGGAAGCGGGGGAACAAGAGACCCAGTACTTC.

This chain connects TRBV14 to TRBJ1-6; 7 bases agree with TRBD1. V shed 5 bases and J 0 bases; nucleotides not matched to a gene: 4. CDR1 and CDR2 from the germline V gene are SGHDN and FVKESK. The CDR3 consists of 16 residues. The CDR3 nucleotides are TGTGCCAGCAGCAGTGGGACAGCCTCCTATAATTCACCCCTCCACTTT. This gives the protein CASSSGTASYNSPLHF.

This clonotype was counted once. V usage is TRBV9 and J usage is TRBJ1-2; possibly TRBD1 for D (6 bases). Germline CDR1 and CDR2: SGDLS and YYNGEE. Trimming cost V 0 bases and J 7 bases, with 13 bases left between them. This CDR3 spans 14 amino acids. The CDR3 bases are TGTGCCAGCAGCGTAGATCTGGGGGCGAGTGGCTACACCTTC. Its translation: CASSVDLGASGYTF. Looking up the rest from reference TRBV9 and TRBJ1-2 gives the full variable domain: DSGVTQTPKHLITATGQRVTLRCSPRSGDLSVYWYQQSLDQGLQFLIQYYNGEERAKGNILERFSAQQFPDLHSELNLSSLELGDSALYFCASSVDLGASGYTFGSGTRLTVV.

The chain couples TRBV14 to TRBJ2-7; 10 bases align to TRBD1. This CDR3 region has 15 residues. Germline V gene data show CDR1 as SGHDN and CDR2 as FVKESK. V gave up 1 base and J gave up 4 bases; unmatched junction bases: 4. In DNA, the CDR3 is TGTGCCAGCAGCCAAGGAGGGGGACAGGGGTACGAGCAGTACTTC. Translated, it gives CASSQGGGQGYEQYF.